This TCR beta chain was obtained from a study of blood T cell repertoires in COVID-19. Original data processing: Estimated nucleated cell counts came from reference gene primer amplification. Sequencing was performed with immunoSEQ multiplex PCR; in TCRdb, only in-frame clones are kept and a portion is missing. V and J calls and clone size are those listed in that table; D and trimming were worked out from the DNA. The sample consists of 150,000 to 200,000 clones, approximately 81% of them appearing once. V was shortened by 5 bases and J by 0 bases, with 5 bases between the two germline ends. In germline, CDR1 is LNHDA, CDR2 SQIVND (reference sequence). The CDR3 loop spans 12 amino acids.

This TCR was recovered from a woman aged 45-65 years with COVID-19, enrolled during active disease. The material sequenced was peripheral blood. V and J are TRBV19 and TRBJ2-7, with unresolved D. CDR3 sequence reads: CASSSFSYEQYF. The CDR3 bases are TGTGCCAGTAGTTCATTCTCCTACGAGCAGTACTTC.